At least ten counts were recorded for the clone carrying this TCR beta chain. Its antigen is currently unknown. Inclusion characteristics of ophthalmopathy patients comprised a Clinical Activity Score of at least 3, a NOSPECS grade of at least 4, and duration under 3 months. It was uncontrolled infection, other autoimmune disease, pregnancy or lactation that excluded patients. Thyroid ultrasound and orbital computed tomography, with clinical symptoms and serum thyroxine and TRAb, informed diagnoses. This entry comes from a study of T cells in Graves' hyperthyroidism and ophthalmopathy. General study points: Using 13 V-J features, a model discriminated ophthalmopathy from stable hyperthyroidism.

The V end lost 8 bases, the J end lost 3 bases, and 11 bases lay between the germline ends. The CDR3 is 13 residues long. TCR beta CDR3 regions were amplified from RNA transcripts. Researchers ran a first-round RT-PCR on the TCR CDR3 using the HTBI primer set. TCRdb fed the multiplex PCR reads into MiXCR, producing one record per CDR3 protein. The data show fewer than 750,000 distinct CDR3 sequences, over 12% seen once. This chain uses TRBV12-3 or TRBV12-4 with TRBJ1-3; a weak D match, TRBD1 (5 bases). The receptor comes from a woman aged 35 to 49 with Graves' ophthalmopathy. The sample taken for sequencing was blood. CDR3 residues: CASDSNFGNTIYF. The DNA of the CDR3 is TGTGCCAGCGACAGCAATTTTGGAAACACCATATATTTT.